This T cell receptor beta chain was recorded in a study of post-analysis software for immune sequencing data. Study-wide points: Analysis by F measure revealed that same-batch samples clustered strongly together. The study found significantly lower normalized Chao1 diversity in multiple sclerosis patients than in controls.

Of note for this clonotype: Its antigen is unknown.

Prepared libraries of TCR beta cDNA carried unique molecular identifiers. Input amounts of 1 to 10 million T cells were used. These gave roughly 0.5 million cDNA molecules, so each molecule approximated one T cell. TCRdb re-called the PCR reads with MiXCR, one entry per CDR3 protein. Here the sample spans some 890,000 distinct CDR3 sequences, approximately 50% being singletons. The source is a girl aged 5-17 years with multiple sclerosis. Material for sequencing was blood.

As DNA, the CDR3 is TGTGCCAGCAGTCCCTACCGGACTAGCGGGGGGACAACCACAGATACGCAGTATTTT. It is translated as CASSPYRTSGGTTTDTQYF. The rearrangement links TRBV27 to TRBJ2-3, with 14 bases lining up with TRBD2. The junction had 12 bases not matched to a gene; V was cut back by 5 bases and J by 2 bases. This CDR3 is 19 amino acids long. CDR1 MNHEY and CDR2 SMNVEV come from the germline V gene (reference sequence).